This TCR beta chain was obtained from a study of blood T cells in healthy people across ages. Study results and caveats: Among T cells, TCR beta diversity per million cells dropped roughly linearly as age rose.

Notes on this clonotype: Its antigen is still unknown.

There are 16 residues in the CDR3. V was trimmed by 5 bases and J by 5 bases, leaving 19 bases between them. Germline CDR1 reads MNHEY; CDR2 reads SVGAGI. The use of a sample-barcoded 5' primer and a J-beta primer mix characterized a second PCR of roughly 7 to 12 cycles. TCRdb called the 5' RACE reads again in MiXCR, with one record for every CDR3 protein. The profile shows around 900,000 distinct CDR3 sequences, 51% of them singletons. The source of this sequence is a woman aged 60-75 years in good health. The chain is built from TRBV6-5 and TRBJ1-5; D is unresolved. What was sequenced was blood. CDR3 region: CASSPSTPVSYQPQHF. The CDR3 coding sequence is TGTGCCAGCAGTCCCTCGACCCCGGTTTCATATCAGCCCCAGCATTTT.